This T cell receptor beta chain was retrieved from a study of shared clonotypes between healthy human individuals. Each subset's genomic DNA was shared equally among a number of immunoSEQ plates. Method: immunoSEQ multiplex PCR; TCRdb's copy keeps in-frame clones and lacks some. The table has approximately 2.5 million clones, 85% to 95% seen once; the top ten hold under 0.15%. Comment on this clone: As yet, its antigen is unknown.

V gave up 3 bases and J gave up 7 bases, with 12 bases separating them. The CDR3 covers 14 residues. Germline CDR1 and CDR2: SGHAT and FQDESV (reference sequence). Study-wide findings and caveats: Sequencing depth was expected to influence donor clonotype sharing. What naive subsets generally showed was a larger estimated richness than memory subsets showed.

The specimen was naive CD4+ T cells sorted from blood. Subset here: CD45RA+ positively selected. The sequence derives from a man between 18 and 35 years old in good health. The gene calls are TRBV11-1 and TRBJ1-4, with D maybe TRBD1 (6 bases). Written as DNA, the CDR3 is TGTGCCAGCAGCTTCGGGGGCGGTGGTGAAAAACTGTTTTTT. Translating gives CASSFGGGGEKLFF.